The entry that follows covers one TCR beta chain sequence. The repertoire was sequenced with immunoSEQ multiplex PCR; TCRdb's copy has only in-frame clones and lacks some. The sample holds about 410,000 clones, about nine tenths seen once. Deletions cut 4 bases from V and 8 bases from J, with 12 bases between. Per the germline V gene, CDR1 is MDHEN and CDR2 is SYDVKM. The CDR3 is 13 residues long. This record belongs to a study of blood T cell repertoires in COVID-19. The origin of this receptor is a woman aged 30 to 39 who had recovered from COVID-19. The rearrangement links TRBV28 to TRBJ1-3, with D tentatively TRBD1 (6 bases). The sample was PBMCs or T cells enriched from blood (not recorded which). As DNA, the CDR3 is TGTGCCAGCAGTTCGGGACAAGGAGACACCATATATTTT. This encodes CASSSGQGDTIYF.